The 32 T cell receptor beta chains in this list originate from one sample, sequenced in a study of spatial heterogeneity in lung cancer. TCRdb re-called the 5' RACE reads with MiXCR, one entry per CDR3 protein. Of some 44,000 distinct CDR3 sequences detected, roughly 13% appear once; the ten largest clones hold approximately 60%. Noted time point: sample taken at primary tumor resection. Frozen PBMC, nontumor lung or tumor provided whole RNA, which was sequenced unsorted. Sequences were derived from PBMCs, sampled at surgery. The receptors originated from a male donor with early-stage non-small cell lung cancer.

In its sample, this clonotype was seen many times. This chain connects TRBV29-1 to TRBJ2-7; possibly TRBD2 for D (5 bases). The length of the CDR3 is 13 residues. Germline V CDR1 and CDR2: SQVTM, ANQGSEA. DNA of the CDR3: TGCAGTGTGCGAGGGTCACTTTACTACGAGCAGTACTTC. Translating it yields CSVRGSLYYEQYF.

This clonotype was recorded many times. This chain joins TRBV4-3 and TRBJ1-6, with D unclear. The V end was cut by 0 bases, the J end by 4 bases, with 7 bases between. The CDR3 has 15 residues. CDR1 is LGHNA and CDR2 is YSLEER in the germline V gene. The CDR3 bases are TGCGCCAGCAGCCAAGACCGGTCGTATAATTCACCCCTCCACTTT. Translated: CASSQDRSYNSPLHF.

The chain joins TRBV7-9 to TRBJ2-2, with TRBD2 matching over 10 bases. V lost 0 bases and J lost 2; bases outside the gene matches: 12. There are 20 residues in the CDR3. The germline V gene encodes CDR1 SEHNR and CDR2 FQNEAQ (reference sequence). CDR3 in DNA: TGTGCCAGCAGCTTAGCTATAGCGGGATGGACTAGCGGTAACACCGGGGAGCTGTTTTTT. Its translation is CASSLAIAGWTSGNTGELFF.

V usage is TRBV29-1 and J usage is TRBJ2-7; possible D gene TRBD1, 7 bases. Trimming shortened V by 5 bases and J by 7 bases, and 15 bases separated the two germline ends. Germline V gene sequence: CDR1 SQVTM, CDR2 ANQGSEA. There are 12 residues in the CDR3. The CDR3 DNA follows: TGCAGCGTTACCAGGCAGGGGGGAGAGCAGTACTTC. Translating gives CSVTRQGGEQYF.

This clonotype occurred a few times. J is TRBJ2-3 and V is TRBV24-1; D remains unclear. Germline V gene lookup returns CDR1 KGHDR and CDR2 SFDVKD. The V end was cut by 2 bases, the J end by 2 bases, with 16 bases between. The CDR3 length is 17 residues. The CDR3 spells CATSDSRGGIPTDTQYF. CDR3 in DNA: TGTGCCACCAGTGATTCCCGAGGCGGCATTCCCACAGATACGCAGTATTTT.

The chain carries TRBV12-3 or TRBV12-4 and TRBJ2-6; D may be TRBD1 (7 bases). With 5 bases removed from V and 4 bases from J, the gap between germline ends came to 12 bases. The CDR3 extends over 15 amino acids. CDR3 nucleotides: TGTGCCAGCAGTCACAGGGGAGGAGGGGCCAACGTCCTGACTTTC. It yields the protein CASSHRGGGANVLTF.

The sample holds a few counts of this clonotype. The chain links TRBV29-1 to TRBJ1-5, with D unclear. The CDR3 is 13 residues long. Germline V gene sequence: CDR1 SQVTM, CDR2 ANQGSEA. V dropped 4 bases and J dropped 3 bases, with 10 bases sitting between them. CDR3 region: CSVGREYNQPQHF. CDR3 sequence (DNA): TGCAGCGTTGGAAGGGAATACAATCAGCCCCAGCATTTT.

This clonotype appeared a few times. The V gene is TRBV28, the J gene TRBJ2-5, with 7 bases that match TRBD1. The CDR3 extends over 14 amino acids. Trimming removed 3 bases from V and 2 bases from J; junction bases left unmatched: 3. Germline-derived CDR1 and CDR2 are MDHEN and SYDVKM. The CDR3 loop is CASSFTGAQETQYF. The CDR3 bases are TGTGCCAGCAGTTTTACAGGGGCTCAAGAGACCCAGTACTTC.

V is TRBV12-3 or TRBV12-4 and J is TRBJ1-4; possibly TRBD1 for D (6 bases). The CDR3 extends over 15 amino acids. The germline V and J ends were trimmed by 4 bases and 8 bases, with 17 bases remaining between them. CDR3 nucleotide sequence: TGTGCCAGCAGTTCCTCAGGGGATTTAGGGGAAAAACTGTTTTTT. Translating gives CASSSSGDLGEKLFF.

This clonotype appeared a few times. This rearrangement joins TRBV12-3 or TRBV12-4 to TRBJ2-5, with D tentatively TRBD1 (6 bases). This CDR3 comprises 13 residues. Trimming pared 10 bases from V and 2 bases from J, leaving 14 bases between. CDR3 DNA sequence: TGTGCCATCGGAGGTGACAGGCAAGAGACCCAGTACTTC. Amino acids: CAIGGDRQETQYF.

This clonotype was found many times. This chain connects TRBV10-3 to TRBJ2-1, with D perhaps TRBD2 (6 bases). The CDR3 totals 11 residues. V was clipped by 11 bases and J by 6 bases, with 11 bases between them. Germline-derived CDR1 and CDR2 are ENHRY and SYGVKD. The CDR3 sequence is CAGGTSNEQFF. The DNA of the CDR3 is TGTGCCGGGGGGACCAGCAATGAGCAGTTCTTC.

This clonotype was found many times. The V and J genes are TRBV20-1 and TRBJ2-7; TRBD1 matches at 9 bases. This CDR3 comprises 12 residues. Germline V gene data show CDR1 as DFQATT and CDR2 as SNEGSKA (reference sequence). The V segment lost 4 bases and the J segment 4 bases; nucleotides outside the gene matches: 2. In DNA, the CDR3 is TGCAGTGCTACCGGGACAGGGTACGAGCAGTACTTC. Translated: CSATGTGYEQYF.

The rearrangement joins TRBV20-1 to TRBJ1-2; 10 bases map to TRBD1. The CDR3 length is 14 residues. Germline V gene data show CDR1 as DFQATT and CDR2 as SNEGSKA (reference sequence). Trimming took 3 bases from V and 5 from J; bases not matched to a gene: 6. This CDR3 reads CSASERDRGYGYTF. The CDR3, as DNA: TGCAGTGCTAGCGAACGGGACAGGGGTTATGGCTACACCTTC.

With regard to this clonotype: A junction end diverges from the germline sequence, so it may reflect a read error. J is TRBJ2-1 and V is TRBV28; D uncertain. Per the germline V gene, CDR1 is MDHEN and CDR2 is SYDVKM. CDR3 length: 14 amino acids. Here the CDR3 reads CASTLTQEYNEQFF. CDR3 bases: TGTGCCAGCACTTTAACGCAGGAATACAATGAGCAGTTCTTC.

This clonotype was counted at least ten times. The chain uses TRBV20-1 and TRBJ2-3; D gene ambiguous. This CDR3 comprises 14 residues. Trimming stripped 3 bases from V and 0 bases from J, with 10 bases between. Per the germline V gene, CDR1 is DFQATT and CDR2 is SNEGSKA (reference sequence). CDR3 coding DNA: TGCAGTGCTAGGGAAAGGGCCAGCACAGATACGCAGTATTTT. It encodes CSARERASTDTQYF.

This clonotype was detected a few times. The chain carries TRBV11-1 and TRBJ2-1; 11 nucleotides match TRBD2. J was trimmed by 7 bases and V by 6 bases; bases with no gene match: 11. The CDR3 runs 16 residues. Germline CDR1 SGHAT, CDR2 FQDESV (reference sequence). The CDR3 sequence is CASRDSGRDRRNEQFF. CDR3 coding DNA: TGTGCCAGCAGGGATAGCGGGAGGGATCGGAGAAATGAGCAGTTCTTC. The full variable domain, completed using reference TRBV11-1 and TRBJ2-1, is EAEVAQSPRYKITEKSQAVAFWCDPISGHATLYWYRQILGQGPELLVQFQDESVVDDSQLPKDRFSAERLKGVDSTLKIQPAELGDSAMYLCASRDSGRDRRNEQFFGPGTRLTVL.

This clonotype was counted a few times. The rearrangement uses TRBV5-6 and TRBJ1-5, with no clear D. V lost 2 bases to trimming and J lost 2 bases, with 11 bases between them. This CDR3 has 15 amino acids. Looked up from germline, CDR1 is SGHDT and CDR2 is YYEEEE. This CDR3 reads CASSFSIDGNQPQHF. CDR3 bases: TGTGCCAGCAGCTTTTCCATAGATGGCAATCAGCCCCAGCATTTT. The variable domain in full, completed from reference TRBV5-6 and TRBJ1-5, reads DAGVTQSPTHLIKTRGQQVTLRCSPKSGHDTVSWYQQALGQGPQFIFQYYEEEERQRGNFPDRFSGHQFPNYSSELNVNALLLGDSALYLCASSFSIDGNQPQHFGDGTRLSIL.

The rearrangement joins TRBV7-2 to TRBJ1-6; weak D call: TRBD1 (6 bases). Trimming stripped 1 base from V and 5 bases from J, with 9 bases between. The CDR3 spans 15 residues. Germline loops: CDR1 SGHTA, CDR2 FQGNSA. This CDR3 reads CASSLERTDNSPLHF. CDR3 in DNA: TGTGCCAGCAGCTTAGAGAGGACAGATAATTCACCCCTCCACTTT.

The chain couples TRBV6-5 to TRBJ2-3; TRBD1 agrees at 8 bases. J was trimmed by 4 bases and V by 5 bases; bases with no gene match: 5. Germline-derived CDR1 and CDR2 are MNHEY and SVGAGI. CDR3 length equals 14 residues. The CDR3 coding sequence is TGTGCCAGCAGTCAGGGACAGGCTTCAGATACGCAGTATTTT. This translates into CASSQGQASDTQYF.

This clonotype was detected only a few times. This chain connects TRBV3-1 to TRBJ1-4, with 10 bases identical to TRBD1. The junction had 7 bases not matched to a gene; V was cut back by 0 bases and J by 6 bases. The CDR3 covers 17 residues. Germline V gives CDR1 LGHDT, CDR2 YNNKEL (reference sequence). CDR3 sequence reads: CASSQDLRGTGDEKLFF. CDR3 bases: TGTGCCAGCAGCCAAGATCTACGAGGGACAGGGGATGAAAAACTGTTTTTT. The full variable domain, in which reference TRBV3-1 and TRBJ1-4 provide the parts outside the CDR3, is DTAVSQTPKYLVTQMGNDKSIKCEQNLGHDTMYWYKQDSKKFLKIMFSYNNKELIINETVPNRFSPKSPDKAHLNLHINSLELGDSAVYFCASSQDLRGTGDEKLFFGSGTQLSVL.

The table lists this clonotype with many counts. The CDR3 DNA sequence: TGCAGCGTTTCGGACAGGGACGAGCAGTACTTC. Translated: CSVSDRDEQYF. The V call is TRBV29-1, the J call TRBJ2-7; TRBD1 aligns across 8 bases. The CDR3 runs 11 residues. V shed 5 bases, J shed 5 bases, and the junction held 2 bases outside the gene matches. Germline V lookup: CDR1 SQVTM, CDR2 ANQGSEA.

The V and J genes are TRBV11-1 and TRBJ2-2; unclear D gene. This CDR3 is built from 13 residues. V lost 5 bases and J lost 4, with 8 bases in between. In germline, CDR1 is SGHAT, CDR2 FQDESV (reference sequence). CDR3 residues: CASSNTGTGELFF. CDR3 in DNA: TGTGCCAGCAGCAACACCGGCACCGGGGAGCTGTTTTTT.

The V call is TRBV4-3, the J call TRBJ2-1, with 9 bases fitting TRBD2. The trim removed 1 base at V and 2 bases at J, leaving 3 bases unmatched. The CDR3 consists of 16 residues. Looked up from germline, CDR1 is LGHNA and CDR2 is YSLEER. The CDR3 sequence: CASSQVLAGTYNEQFF. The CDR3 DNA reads TGCGCCAGCAGCCAAGTCCTAGCGGGAACCTACAATGAGCAGTTCTTC.

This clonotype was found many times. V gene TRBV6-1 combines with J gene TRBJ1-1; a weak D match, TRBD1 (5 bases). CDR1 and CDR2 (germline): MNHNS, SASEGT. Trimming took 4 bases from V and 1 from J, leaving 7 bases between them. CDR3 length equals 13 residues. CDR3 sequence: CASSGGRNTEAFF. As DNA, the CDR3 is TGTGCCAGCAGTGGGGGACGGAACACTGAAGCTTTCTTT.

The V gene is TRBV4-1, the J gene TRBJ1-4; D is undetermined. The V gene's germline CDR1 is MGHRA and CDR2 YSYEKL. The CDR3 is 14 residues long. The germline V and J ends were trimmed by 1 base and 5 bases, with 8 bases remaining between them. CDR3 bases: TGCGCCAGCAGCCAAGGGCCTCGGAATGAAAAACTGTTTTTT. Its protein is CASSQGPRNEKLFF.

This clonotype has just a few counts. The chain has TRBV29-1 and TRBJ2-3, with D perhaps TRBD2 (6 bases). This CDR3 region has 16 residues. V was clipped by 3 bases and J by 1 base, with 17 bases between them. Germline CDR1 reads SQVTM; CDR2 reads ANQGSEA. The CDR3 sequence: CSVEAVSGLGTDTQYF. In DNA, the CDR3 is TGCAGCGTTGAGGCGGTAAGCGGGTTGGGCACAGATACGCAGTATTTT.

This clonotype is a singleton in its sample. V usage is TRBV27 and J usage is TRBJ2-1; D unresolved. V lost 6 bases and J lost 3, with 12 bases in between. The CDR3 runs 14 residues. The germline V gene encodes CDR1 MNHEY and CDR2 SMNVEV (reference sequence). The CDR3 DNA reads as TGTGCCAGCAGAGACCGACCCTTCTACAATGAGCAGTTCTTC. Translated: CASRDRPFYNEQFF.

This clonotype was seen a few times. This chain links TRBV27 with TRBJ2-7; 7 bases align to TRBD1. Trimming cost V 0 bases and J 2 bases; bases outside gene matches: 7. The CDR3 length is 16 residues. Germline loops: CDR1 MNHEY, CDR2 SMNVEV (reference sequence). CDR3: CASSLSRRTGAYEQYF. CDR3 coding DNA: TGTGCCAGCAGTTTATCCAGAAGGACAGGAGCCTACGAGCAGTACTTC.

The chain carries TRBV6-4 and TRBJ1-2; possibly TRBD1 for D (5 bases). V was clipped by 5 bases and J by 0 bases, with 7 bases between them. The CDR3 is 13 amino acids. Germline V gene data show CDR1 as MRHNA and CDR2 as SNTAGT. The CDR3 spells CASSRTTNYGYTF. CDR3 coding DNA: TGTGCCAGCAGTAGGACAACTAACTATGGCTACACCTTC.

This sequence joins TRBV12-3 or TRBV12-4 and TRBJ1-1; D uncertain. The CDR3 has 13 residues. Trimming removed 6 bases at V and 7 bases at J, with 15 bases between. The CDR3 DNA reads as TGTGCCAGCAGCAGCAGGCGGTCCAGTGAAGCTTTCTTT. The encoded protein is CASSSRRSSEAFF.

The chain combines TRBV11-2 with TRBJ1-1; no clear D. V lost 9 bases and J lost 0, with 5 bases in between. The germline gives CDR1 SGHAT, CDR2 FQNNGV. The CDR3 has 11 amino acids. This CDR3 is CASQMNTEAFF. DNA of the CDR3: TGTGCCAGTCAAATGAACACTGAAGCTTTCTTT. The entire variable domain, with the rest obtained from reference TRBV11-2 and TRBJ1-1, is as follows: EAGVAQSPRYKIIEKRQSVAFWCNPISGHATLYWYQQILGQGPKLLIQFQNNGVVDDSQLPKDRFSAERLKGVDSTLKIQPAKLEDSAVYLCASQMNTEAFFGQGTRLTVV.

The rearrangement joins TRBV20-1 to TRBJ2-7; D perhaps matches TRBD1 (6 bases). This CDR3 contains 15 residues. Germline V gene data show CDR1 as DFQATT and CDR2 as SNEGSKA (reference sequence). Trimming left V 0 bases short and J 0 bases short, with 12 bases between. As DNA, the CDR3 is TGCAGTGCTAGAGATCCAACAGGGACCTCCTACGAGCAGTACTTC. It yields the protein CSARDPTGTSYEQYF.